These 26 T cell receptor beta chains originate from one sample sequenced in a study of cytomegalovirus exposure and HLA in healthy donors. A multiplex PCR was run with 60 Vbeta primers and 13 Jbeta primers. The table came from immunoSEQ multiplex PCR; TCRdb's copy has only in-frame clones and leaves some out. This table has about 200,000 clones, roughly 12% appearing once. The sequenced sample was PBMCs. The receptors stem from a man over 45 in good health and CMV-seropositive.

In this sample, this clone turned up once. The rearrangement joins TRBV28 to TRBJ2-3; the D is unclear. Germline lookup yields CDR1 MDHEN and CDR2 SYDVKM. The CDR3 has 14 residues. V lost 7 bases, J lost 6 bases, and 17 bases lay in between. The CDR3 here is CASTNGGFGDTQYF. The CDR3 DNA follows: TGTGCCAGCACGAACGGCGGATTCGGGGATACGCAGTATTTT.

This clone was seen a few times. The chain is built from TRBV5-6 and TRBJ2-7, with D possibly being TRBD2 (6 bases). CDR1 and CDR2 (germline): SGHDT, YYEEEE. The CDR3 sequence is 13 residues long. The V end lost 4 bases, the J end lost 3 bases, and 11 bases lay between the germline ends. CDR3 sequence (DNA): TGTGCCAGCAGCCGGGACTTAAACTACGAGCAGTACTTC. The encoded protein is CASSRDLNYEQYF.

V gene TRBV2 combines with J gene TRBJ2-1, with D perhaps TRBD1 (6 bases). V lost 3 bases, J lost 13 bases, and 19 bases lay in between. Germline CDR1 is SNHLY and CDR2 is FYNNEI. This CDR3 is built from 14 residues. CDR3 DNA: TGTGCCAGCAGTGATGTGGGGGCGAGGGAGCATCAGTTCTTC. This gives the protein CASSDVGAREHQFF.

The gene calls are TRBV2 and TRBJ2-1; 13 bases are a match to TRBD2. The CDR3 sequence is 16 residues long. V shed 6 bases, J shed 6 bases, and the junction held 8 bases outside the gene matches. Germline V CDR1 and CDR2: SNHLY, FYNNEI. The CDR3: CASRALTSGGANEQFF. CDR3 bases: TGTGCCAGCAGAGCCCTAACTAGCGGGGGGGCCAATGAGCAGTTCTTC.

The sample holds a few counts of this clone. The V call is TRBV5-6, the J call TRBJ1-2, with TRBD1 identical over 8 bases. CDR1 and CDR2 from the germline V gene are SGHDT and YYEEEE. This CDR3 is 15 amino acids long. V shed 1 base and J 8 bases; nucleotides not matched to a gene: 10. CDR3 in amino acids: CASSLSGQAWGGYTF. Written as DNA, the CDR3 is TGTGCCAGCAGCTTGTCGGGACAGGCCTGGGGGGGCTACACCTTC.

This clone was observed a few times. For the CDR3, the DNA is TGTGCCAGTATGGTGGACAGGGTCGGGTTAAGGGGTGCCGATCATCCCTCGGCCCAGCATTTT. It translates to CASMVDRVGLRGADHPSAQHF. J is TRBJ1-5 and V is TRBV19; TRBD1 matches at 8 bases. The length of the CDR3 is 21 residues. Germline assignment: CDR1 LNHDA and CDR2 SQIVND (reference sequence). The V and J ends lost 7 bases and 11 bases, in that order; junction bases with no gene match: 34.

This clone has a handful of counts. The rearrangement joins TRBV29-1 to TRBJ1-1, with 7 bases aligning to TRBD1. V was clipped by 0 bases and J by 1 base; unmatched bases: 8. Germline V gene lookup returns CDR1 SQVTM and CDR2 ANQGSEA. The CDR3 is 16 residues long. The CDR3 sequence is CSVEDSLGTANTEAFF. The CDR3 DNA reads TGCAGCGTTGAAGATTCTTTAGGGACAGCGAACACTGAAGCTTTCTTT.

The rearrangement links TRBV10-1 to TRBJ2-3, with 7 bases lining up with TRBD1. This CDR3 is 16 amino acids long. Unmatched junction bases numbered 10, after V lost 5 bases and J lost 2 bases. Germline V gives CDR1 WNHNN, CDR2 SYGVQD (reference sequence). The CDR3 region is CASSTSGTETTDTQYF. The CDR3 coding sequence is TGCGCCAGCAGTACCTCCGGGACAGAGACCACAGATACGCAGTATTTT.

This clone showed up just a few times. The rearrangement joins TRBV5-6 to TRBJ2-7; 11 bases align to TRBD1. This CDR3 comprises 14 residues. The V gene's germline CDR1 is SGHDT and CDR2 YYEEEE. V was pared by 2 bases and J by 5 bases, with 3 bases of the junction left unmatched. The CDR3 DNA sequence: TGTGCCAGCAGCTTTGGACAGGGGGCGCACGAGCAGTACTTC. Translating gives CASSFGQGAHEQYF.

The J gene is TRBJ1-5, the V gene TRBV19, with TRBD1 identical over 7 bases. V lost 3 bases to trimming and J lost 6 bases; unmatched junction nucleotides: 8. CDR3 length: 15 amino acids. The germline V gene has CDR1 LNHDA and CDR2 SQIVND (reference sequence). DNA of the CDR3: TGTGCCAGTAGTATGGGCCAGGGGGAGTTTCAGCCCCAGCATTTT. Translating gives CASSMGQGEFQPQHF.

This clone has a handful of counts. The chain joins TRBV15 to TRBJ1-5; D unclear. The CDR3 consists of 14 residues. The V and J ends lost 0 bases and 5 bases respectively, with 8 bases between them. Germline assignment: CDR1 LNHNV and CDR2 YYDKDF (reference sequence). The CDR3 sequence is CATSRDPAYQPQHF. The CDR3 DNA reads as TGTGCCACCAGCAGAGATCCCGCGTATCAGCCCCAGCATTTT.

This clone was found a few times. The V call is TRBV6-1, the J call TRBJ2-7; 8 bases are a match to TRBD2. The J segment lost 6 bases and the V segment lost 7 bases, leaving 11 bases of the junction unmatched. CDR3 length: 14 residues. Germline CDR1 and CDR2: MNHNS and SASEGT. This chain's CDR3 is CASTNAGGMGEQYV. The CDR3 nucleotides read TGTGCCAGCACTAACGCGGGGGGCATGGGCGAGCAGTACGTC.

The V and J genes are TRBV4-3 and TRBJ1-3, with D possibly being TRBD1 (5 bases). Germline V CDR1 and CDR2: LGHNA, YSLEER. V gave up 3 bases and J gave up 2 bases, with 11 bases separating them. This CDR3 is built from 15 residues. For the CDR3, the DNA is TGCGCCAGCAGCCAGTACACGGGGGCTGGAAACACCATATATTTT. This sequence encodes CASSQYTGAGNTIYF.

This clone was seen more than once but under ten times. CDR3 region: CASSPSLSLWAFF. Here the CDR3 DNA reads TGTGCCAGCTCACCAAGCCTGAGCCTGTGGGCTTTCTTT. The chain carries TRBV18 and TRBJ1-1; D call uncertain. Looked up from germline, CDR1 is KGHSH and CDR2 is LQKENI. Trimming took off 2 bases at V and 11 bases at J, with 15 bases between the two ends. The CDR3 runs 13 residues.

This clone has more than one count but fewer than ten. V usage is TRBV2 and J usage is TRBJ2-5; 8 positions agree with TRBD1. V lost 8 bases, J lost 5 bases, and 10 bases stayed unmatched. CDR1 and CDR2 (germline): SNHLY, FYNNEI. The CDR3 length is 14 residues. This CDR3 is CASAFQGARETQYF. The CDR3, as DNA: TGTGCCAGCGCCTTTCAGGGGGCGAGGGAGACCCAGTACTTC.

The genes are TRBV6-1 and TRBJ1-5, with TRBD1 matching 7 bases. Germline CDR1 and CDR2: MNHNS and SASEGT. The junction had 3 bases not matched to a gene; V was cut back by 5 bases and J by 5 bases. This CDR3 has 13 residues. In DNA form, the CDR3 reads TGTGCCAGCAGTACAGGGGATTATCAGCCCCAGCATTTT. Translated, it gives CASSTGDYQPQHF.

CDR3 sequence reads: CASTPGTRNQPQHF. In DNA form, the CDR3 reads TGTGCCAGCACCCCTGGGACACGCAATCAGCCCCAGCATTTT. The rearrangement joins TRBV7-8 to TRBJ1-5; possible D gene TRBD1, 6 bases. The V and J ends lost 7 bases and 2 bases respectively, with 12 bases between them. CDR3 length: 14 residues. CDR1 and CDR2 (germline): SGHVS, FQNEAQ.

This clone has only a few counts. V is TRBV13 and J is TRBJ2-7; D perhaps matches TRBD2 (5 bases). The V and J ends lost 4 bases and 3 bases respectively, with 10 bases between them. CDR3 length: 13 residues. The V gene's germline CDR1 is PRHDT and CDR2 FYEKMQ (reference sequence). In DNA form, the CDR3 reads TGTGCCAGCAGCTCGGACTCTAACTACGAGCAGTACGTC. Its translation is CASSSDSNYEQYV.

DNA for the CDR3: TGTGCCAGCAGCTTAGGAGCGGGACCCAATGAGCAGTTCTTC. It translates to CASSLGAGPNEQFF. V usage is TRBV7-2 and J usage is TRBJ2-1, with 7 bases identical to TRBD2. There are 14 residues in the CDR3. Germline V gives CDR1 SGHTA, CDR2 FQGNSA. With V trimmed by 1 base and J by 6 bases, 3 bases remained unmatched.

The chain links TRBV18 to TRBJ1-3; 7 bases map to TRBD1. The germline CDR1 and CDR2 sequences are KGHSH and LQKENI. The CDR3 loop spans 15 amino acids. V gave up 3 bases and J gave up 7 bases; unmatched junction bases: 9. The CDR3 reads CASSPASDRVNTIYF. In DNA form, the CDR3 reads TGTGCCAGCTCACCCGCCTCCGACAGGGTGAACACCATATATTTT.

This chain's CDR3 is CASSPSGGLYGYTF. The CDR3 DNA follows: TGTGCCAGCTCACCGTCTGGGGGACTCTATGGCTACACCTTC. The V call is TRBV18, the J call TRBJ1-2; a possible D gene is TRBD1 (5 bases). CDR3 length equals 14 residues. Trimming shortened V by 3 bases and J by 4 bases, and 12 bases separated the two germline ends. CDR1 KGHSH and CDR2 LQKENI come from the germline V gene.

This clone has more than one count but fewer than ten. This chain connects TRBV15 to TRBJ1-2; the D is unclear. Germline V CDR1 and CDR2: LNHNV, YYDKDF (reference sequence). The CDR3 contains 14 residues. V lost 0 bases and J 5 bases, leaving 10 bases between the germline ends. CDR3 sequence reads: CATSRDQRRYGYTF. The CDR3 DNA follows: TGTGCCACCAGCAGAGATCAAAGGAGGTATGGCTACACCTTC.

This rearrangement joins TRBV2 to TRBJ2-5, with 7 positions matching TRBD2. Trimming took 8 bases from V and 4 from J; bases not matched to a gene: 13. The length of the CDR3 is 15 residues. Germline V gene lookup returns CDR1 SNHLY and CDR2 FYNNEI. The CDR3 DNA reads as TGTGCCAGCGGGATGGGAGGGGAACTCGGAGAGACCCAGTACTTC. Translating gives CASGMGGELGETQYF.

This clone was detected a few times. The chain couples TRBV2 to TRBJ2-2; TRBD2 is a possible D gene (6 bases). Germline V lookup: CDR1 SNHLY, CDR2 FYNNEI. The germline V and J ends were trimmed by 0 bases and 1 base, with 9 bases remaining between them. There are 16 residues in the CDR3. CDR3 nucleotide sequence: TGTGCCAGCAGTGAAGCGATGGGACTGAACACCGGGGAGCTGTTTTTT. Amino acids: CASSEAMGLNTGELFF.

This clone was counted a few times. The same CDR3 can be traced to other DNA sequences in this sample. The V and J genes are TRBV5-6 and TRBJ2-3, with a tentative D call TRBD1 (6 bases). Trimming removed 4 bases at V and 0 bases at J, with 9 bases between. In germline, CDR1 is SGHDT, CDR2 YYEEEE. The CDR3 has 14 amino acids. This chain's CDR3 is CASSADRSTDTQYF. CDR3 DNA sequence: TGTGCCAGCAGCGCCGACAGGAGCACAGATACGCAGTATTTT.

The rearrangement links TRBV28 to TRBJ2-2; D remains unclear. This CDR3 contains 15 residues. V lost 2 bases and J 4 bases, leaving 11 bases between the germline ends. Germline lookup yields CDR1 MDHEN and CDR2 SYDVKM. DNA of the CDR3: TGTGCCAGCAGTTTAGTAACAGCCGGCACCGGGGAGCTGTTTTTT. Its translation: CASSLVTAGTGELFF.